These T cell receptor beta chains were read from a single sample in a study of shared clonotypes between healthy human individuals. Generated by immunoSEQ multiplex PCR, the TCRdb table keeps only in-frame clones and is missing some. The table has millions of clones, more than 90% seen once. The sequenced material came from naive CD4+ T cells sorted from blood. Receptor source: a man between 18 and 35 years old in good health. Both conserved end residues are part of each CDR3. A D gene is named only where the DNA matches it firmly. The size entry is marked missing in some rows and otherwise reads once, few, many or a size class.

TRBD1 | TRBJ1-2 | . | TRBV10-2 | CASSDAGGSYGYTF | TGCGCCAGCAGTGACGCAGGGGGGAGCTATGGCTACACCTTC
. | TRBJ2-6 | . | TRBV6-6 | CASTFGANVLTF | TGTGCCAGCACCTTCGGGGCCAACGTCCTGACTTTC
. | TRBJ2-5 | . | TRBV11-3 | CASSLGTGLRETQYF | TGTGCCAGCAGCTTAGGAACGGGATTGAGGGAGACCCAGTACTTC
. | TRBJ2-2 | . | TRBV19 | CASAGSPSTGELFF | TGTGCCAGCGCCGGGTCCCCGAGCACCGGGGAGCTGTTTTTT
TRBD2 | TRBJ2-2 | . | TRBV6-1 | CASSVVAGGPLTGELFF | TGTGCCAGCAGTGTAGTAGCGGGAGGGCCCTTGACCGGGGAGCTGTTTTTT
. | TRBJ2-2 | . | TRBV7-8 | CASSLAYGKNTGELFF | TGTGCCAGCAGCTTAGCCTACGGGAAAAACACCGGGGAGCTGTTTTTT
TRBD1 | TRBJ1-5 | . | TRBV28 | CASSSQGARNQPQHF | TGTGCCAGCAGTTCTCAGGGGGCGCGGAATCAGCCCCAGCATTTT
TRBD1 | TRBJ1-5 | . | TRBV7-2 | CASSHGTGLNQPQHF | TGTGCCAGCAGCCACGGGACAGGCCTAAATCAGCCCCAGCATTTT
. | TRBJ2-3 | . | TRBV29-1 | CSVSRGDTQYF | TGCAGCGTTAGTAGGGGAGATACGCAGTATTTT
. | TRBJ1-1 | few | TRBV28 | CASSPSNTEAFF | TGTGCCAGCAGTCCGTCGAACACTGAAGCTTTCTTT
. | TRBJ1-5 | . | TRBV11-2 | CASSLTDSQPQHF | TGTGCCAGCAGCTTGACAGATAGTCAGCCCCAGCATTTT
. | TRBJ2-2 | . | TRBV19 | CASRPQGGGTGELFF | TGTGCCAGTAGGCCACAGGGAGGAGGGACCGGGGAGCTGTTTTTT
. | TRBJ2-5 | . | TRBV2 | CASSTGAGLFQETQYF | TGTGCCAGCAGTACAGGGGCGGGGCTGTTCCAAGAGACCCAGTACTTC
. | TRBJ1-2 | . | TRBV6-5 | CASSYSGLMVNGYTF | TGTGCCAGCAGTTACTCTGGACTGATGGTAAATGGCTACACCTTC
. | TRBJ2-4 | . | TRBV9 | CASSLTIGSAKNIQYF | TGTGCCAGCAGCCTCACTATTGGGTCCGCCAAAAACATTCAGTACTTC
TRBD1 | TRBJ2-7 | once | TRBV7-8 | CASSQDRVPVLGSYEQYF | TGTGCCAGCAGCCAGGACAGGGTCCCCGTCCTGGGGTCCTACGAGCAGTACTTC
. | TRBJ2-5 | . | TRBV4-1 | CASSQDPRTETQYF | TGCGCCAGCAGCCAAGACCCTAGGACCGAGACCCAGTACTTC
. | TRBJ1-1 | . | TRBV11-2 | CASSLEEGFGTEAFF | TGTGCCAGCAGCTTAGAGGAAGGGTTCGGCACTGAAGCTTTCTTT
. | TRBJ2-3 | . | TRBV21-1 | CASSKWEFPTPDTQYF | TGTGCCAGCAGCAAATGGGAATTCCCAACCCCAGATACGCAGTATTTT
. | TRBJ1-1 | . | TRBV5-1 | CASSPTGRLEAFF | TGCGCCAGCAGCCCTACGGGACGGCTTGAAGCTTTCTTT
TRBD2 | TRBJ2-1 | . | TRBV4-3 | CASSRTPGLREDNEQFF | TGCGCCAGCAGCCGGACCCCGGGACTACGGGAGGACAATGAGCAGTTCTTC
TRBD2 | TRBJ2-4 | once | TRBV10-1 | CASSESGGPKNIQYF | TGCGCCAGCAGTGAGTCGGGAGGGCCTAAAAACATTCAGTACTTC
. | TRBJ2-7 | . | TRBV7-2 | CASSDRTRSYEQYF | TGTGCCAGCAGCGACAGGACTAGATCCTACGAGCAGTACTTC
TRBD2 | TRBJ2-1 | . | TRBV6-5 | CASSRGSNDEQFF | TGTGCCAGCAGTCGCGGGAGCAACGATGAGCAGTTCTTC
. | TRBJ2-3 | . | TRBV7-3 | CASRPTGTEDTQYF | TGTGCCAGCAGGCCAACCGGGACTGAGGATACGCAGTATTTT
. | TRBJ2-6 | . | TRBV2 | CASRRGGTTPFGANVLTF | TGTGCCAGCAGGAGGGGGGGGACCACTCCTTTTGGGGCCAACGTCCTGACTTTC
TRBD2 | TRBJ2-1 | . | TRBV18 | CASSPPLAGVNNEQFF | TGTGCCAGCTCACCGCCACTAGCGGGAGTAAACAATGAGCAGTTCTTC
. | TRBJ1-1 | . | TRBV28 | CASSLMRGRDTEAFF | TGTGCCAGCAGTTTAATGAGGGGTCGGGACACTGAAGCTTTCTTT
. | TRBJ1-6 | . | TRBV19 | CASSIRQASSYNSPLHF | TGTGCCAGTAGTATTCGACAGGCCTCCTCCTATAATTCACCCCTCCACTTT
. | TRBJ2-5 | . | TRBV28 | CASSSLQGSRETQYF | TGTGCCAGCAGTTCCCTTCAGGGGTCCCGGGAGACCCAGTACTTC
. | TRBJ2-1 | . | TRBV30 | CAWKPGGSSYNEQFF | TGTGCCTGGAAACCCGGAGGGAGCTCCTACAATGAGCAGTTCTTC
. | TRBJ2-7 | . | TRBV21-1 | CASSGPTENEQYF | TGTGCCAGCAGCGGCCCTACAGAAAACGAGCAGTACTTC
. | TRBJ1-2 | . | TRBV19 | CASSTLTGDLYGYTF | TGTGCCAGTAGTACGCTGACAGGCGATCTTTATGGCTACACCTTC
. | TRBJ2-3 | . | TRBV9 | CASSVVGTTDTQYF | TGTGCCAGCAGCGTAGTTGGGACTACAGATACGCAGTATTTT
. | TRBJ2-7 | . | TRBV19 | CASSIGGGWSYEQYF | TGTGCCAGTAGTATAGGAGGAGGGTGGTCCTACGAGCAGTACTTC
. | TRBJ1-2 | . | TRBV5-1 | CASSLIRGPGKRSDYGYTF | TGCGCCAGCAGCTTGATACGGGGGCCAGGGAAGAGGTCAGACTATGGCTACACCTTC
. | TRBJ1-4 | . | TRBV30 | CAWGFRTSTNEKLFF | TGTGCCTGGGGTTTCCGGACTTCAACTAATGAAAAACTGTTTTTT
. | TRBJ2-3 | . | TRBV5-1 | CASSKDTSTDTQYF | TGCGCCAGCAGCAAGGACACCTCCACAGATACGCAGTATTTT
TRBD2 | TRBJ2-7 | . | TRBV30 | CAWSGLGRPNEQYF | TGTGCCTGGAGCGGACTCGGGAGGCCCAACGAGCAGTACTTC
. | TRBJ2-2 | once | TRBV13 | CASSSRFGSPGELFF | TGTGCCAGCAGCTCGAGATTTGGCTCACCCGGGGAGCTGTTTTTT
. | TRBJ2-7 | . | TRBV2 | CASSAVGPANEQYF | TGTGCCAGCAGTGCAGTGGGCCCCGCGAACGAGCAGTACTTC
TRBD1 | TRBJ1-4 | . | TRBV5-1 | CASSAGTGANEKLFF | TGCGCCAGCAGCGCAGGGACAGGCGCTAATGAAAAACTGTTTTTT
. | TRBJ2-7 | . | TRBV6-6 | CASGRRDEQYF | TGTGCCAGCGGCCGCCGAGACGAGCAGTACTTC
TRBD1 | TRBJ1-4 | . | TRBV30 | CAWGTGPNEKLFF | TGTGCCTGGGGGACAGGTCCTAATGAAAAACTGTTTTTT
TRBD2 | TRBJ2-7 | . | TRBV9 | CASSVGAGEQYF | TGTGCCAGCAGCGTAGGAGCGGGGGAGCAGTACTTC